Listed below are T cell receptor beta chains from one sample, sequenced in a study of Ad26.COV2.S vaccination and SARS-CoV-2 variants. The assay was immunoSEQ multiplex PCR, and TCRdb's table has in-frame clones only and misses some. The sample has over 400,000 clones, about nine tenths seen once. The sample was peripheral blood, taken in a trial of Ad26.COV2.S vaccine versus placebo. The receptors were sampled from a person between 18 and 59 years old who received the Ad26.COV2.S COVID-19 vaccine or a placebo. CDR3s include the opening cysteine and the closing phenylalanine or tryptophan. D genes are given only for firm matches.

v_gene,d_gene,CDR3aa
TRBV27,NA,CASSPPTAPGELFF
TRBV6-1,NA,CASSEAYRVSNSPLHF
TRBV2,TRBD2,CASSAIAGGYIQYF
TRBV5-4,NA,CASSHPTVSPSEQYF
TRBV2,TRBD2,CASCSGSPNEQFF
TRBV7-3,NA,CASSSHGGLGNEQFF
TRBV25-1,TRBD1,CASSEIGQGKSPLHF
TRBV18,NA,CASSRVQETQYF
TRBV6-4,TRBD2,CASGAAGSYEQYF
TRBV11-3,TRBD2,CASSVRLAGYNEQFF
TRBV28,TRBD1,CASRITGDGYTF
TRBV19,NA,CASSLDQQGIGDQETQYF
TRBV2,NA,CASSGARRNSTDTQYF
TRBV4-1,TRBD2,CASSHLLMASGNNEQFF
TRBV19,NA,CASSMYGYSNQPQHF
TRBV9,NA,CASSGRGANTGELFF
TRBV4-2,NA,CASSQQGLSNQPQHF
TRBV6-2/TRBV6-3,TRBD2,CASSYGGTSGLFYEQYF
TRBV10-3,NA,CATGPYQETQYF
TRBV7-9,NA,CASSLGGANYGYTF
TRBV27,TRBD1,CASSFRGQGYGYTF
TRBV5-6,NA,CASSSAGSGEKLFF
TRBV18,NA,CASSEGTGTGELFF
TRBV27,TRBD2,CASCGTKYTDTQYF
TRBV27,NA,CASRLGGNTEAFF
TRBV15,TRBD2,CATSRDPGTSGTYEQYF
TRBV6-5,NA,CASSPAMNIQYF
TRBV6-2/TRBV6-3,TRBD1,CASSWDRAKGSYEQYF
TRBV2,NA,CASSFSPLQSTGELFF
TRBV7-8,TRBD1,CASSLAGQGSNEKLFF
TRBV19,NA,CASVLAGGPYNEQFF
TRBV6-2/TRBV6-3,NA,CASSYSRETQYF